The following is a T cell receptor beta chain sequence with its context. What it recognizes is unknown. If patients had autoimmune disease history or systemic immunosuppression, they were excluded. This entry is derived from a study of OX40 agonist ivuxolimab in advanced cancers. Study outcomes and limitations: Among the lowest levels of clonal expansion were found in partial responders at 0.1-3.0 mg/kg. At 0.1 to 3.0 mg/kg and by week 6, CD4+ and CD8+ T cells in the blood had expanded clonally.

Generated by immunoSEQ multiplex PCR, the TCRdb table keeps only in-frame clones and is missing some. Altogether more than 15,000 clones are present, almost 85% being singletons, with the ten largest covering about two thirds. CDR3 length: 16 amino acids. The V segment lost 7 bases and the J segment 6 bases; nucleotides outside the gene matches: 7. CDR1 and CDR2 (germline): SNHLY, FYNNEI. This receptor was obtained from an adult with an advanced solid tumor such as melanoma, head and neck, liver or kidney cancer. Sequencing was performed on CD4+ or CD8+ T cells sorted from blood, taken in a trial of the OX40 agonist ivuxolimab. The J gene is TRBJ2-2, the V gene TRBV2; the match to TRBD2 covers 14 bases. As DNA, the CDR3 is TGTGCCAGCACAATGGGACTAGCGGGAGAATCCGGGGAGCTGTTTTTT. It codes for CASTMGLAGESGELFF.